The 28 T cell receptor beta chains in this list originate from one sample, sequenced in a study of cytomegalovirus exposure and HLA in healthy donors (dated by TCRdb to 2016 to 2017). Library construction relied on the immunoSEQ multiplex PCR assay. A mixture of 60 forward primers for TCR Vbeta segments and 13 reverse primers for TCR Jbeta segments was used in the multiplex PCR. In its TCRdb copy, this immuneACCESS table keeps in-frame sequences only and misses some clones. Where compared with another copy, unresolved V genes explain less than half of these, and the others have no known cause. The sample table contains just over 25,000 clones; only one count was recorded for under 70% of them. The ten largest clones capture 3.5% to 4.5% of the sample. The material sequenced was PBMCs. These receptors were collected from a woman between 45 and 65 years old in good health and CMV-seronegative.

This clone was seen a handful of times. This rearrangement joins TRBV9 to TRBJ2-7; D perhaps matches TRBD1 (5 bases). V lost 0 bases and J 4 bases, leaving 14 bases between the germline ends. The CDR3 spans 15 residues. The germline CDR1 and CDR2 sequences are SGDLS and YYNGEE. CDR3 coding DNA: TGTGCCAGCAGCGTAGCTGCAGGGCAAAATTACGAGCAGTACTTC. Amino acids: CASSVAAGQNYEQYF.

V usage is TRBV5-4 and J usage is TRBJ1-1; no clear D. The CDR3 sequence is 14 residues long. Germline CDR1 reads SGHNT; CDR2 reads YYREEE (reference sequence). The germline V and J ends were trimmed by 0 bases and 4 bases, with 10 bases remaining between them. CDR3 sequence (DNA): TGTGCCAGCAGCTTGGCCGGGAGGAGCACTGAAGCTTTCTTT. Residues: CASSLAGRSTEAFF. Supplemented by reference TRBV5-4 and TRBJ1-1, the full variable domain reads ETGVTQSPTHLIKTRGQQVTLRCSSQSGHNTVSWYQQALGQGPQFIFQYYREEENGRGNFPPRFSGLQFPNYSSELNVNALELDDSALYLCASSLAGRSTEAFFGQGTRLTVV.

This clone has a single count. The rearrangement links TRBV29-1 to TRBJ1-5; the match to TRBD1 covers 7 bases. Trimming took 6 bases from V and 6 from J; bases not matched to a gene: 8. Per the germline V gene, CDR1 is SQVTM and CDR2 is ANQGSEA. The CDR3 is made up of 13 amino acids. The CDR3 here is CSVTGTAGQPQHF. In nucleotides, the CDR3 is TGCAGCGTGACCGGGACAGCAGGTCAGCCCCAGCATTTT.

This clone has more than one count but fewer than ten. The rearrangement uses TRBV30 and TRBJ1-2; possible D gene TRBD1, 6 bases. Germline lookup yields CDR1 GTSNPN and CDR2 SVGIG (reference sequence). The CDR3 contains 12 residues. Trimming pared 4 bases from V and 5 bases from J, leaving 11 bases between. CDR3 sequence reads: CAWTGGLYGYTF. CDR3 DNA: TGTGCCTGGACGGGGGGGCTGTATGGCTACACCTTC.

The rearrangement uses TRBV4-1 and TRBJ1-5, with 9 bases identical to TRBD1. Germline V lookup: CDR1 MGHRA, CDR2 YSYEKL. CDR3 length: 15 amino acids. J lost 4 bases, V lost 6 bases, and 7 bases had no gene match. CDR3 sequence reads: CASSPYGTGNQPQHF. The CDR3 coding sequence is TGCGCCAGCAGTCCCTACGGGACAGGGAATCAGCCCCAGCATTTT.

The chain has TRBV5-1 and TRBJ1-6; 10 nucleotides align to TRBD1. CDR3 size: 16 residues. Trimming at V came to 0 bases and at J to 9 bases, leaving 6 bases not matched to a gene. CDR1 SGHRS and CDR2 YFSETQ come from the germline V gene. CDR3 in DNA: TGCGCCAGCAGCTTGGCCGGAGACAGGGGGCTTTCACCCCTCCACTTT. This translates into CASSLAGDRGLSPLHF.

V is TRBV5-1 and J is TRBJ2-3; the match to TRBD2 covers 10 bases. The ends lost 4 bases at V and 1 base at J; junction bases unmatched: 3. CDR1 and CDR2 from the germline V gene are SGHRS and YFSETQ. The CDR3 totals 15 residues. The CDR3 DNA reads TGCGCCAGCAGCCGGACTAGCGGAGGCACAGATACGCAGTATTTT. Its translation is CASSRTSGGTDTQYF.

The CDR3 DNA reads TGCAGCGTTGGCGGGAGGGCAACAGATACGCAGTATTTT. It codes for CSVGGRATDTQYF. This chain connects TRBV29-1 to TRBJ2-3; 9 nucleotides agree with TRBD2. Trimming removed 4 bases from V and 3 bases from J; junction bases left unmatched: 2. Germline values: CDR1 SQVTM, CDR2 ANQGSEA. The CDR3 runs 13 residues.

This clone was observed a handful of times. The gene calls are TRBV7-9 and TRBJ2-1, with 10 positions matching TRBD2. This CDR3 is built from 15 residues. V shed 1 base, J shed 7 bases, and the junction held 4 bases outside the gene matches. Germline V lookup: CDR1 SEHNR, CDR2 FQNEAQ (reference sequence). The CDR3 region has the DNA TGTGCCAGCAGCTTAGTGGAACTAGCGGGGAATGAGCAGTTCTTC. Its translation: CASSLVELAGNEQFF.

The rearrangement joins TRBV29-1 to TRBJ2-5, with TRBD1 matching 7 bases. Per germline, CDR1 SQVTM and CDR2 ANQGSEA. V was pared by 4 bases and J by 4 bases, with 3 bases of the junction left unmatched. The CDR3 length is 12 residues. The CDR3 loop is CSVGTGTETQYF. Here the CDR3 DNA reads TGCAGCGTTGGGACAGGTACAGAGACCCAGTACTTC.

The chain has TRBV5-4 and TRBJ2-7; D call uncertain. V was clipped by 0 bases and J by 4 bases, with 5 bases between them. Germline values: CDR1 SGHNT, CDR2 YYREEE (reference sequence). CDR3 length equals 12 residues. CDR3: CASSLDQYEQYF. CDR3 DNA sequence: TGTGCCAGCAGCTTGGACCAGTACGAGCAGTACTTC.

This clone was seen only a few times. Here the CDR3 DNA reads TGTGCCAGCAGCGCGAGACAGGGGGCACAGTACTTC. It specifies CASSARQGAQYF. The chain has TRBV9 and TRBJ2-7, with 10 bases identical to TRBD1. Germline assignment: CDR1 SGDLS and CDR2 YYNGEE. The CDR3 length is 12 residues. J was trimmed by 10 bases and V by 3 bases; bases with no gene match: 4. Complete variable domain (other parts from reference TRBV9 and TRBJ2-7): DSGVTQTPKHLITATGQRVTLRCSPRSGDLSVYWYQQSLDQGLQFLIQYYNGEERAKGNILERFSAQQFPDLHSELNLSSLELGDSALYFCASSARQGAQYFGPGTRLTVT.

The chain has TRBV6-4 and TRBJ2-7; no clear D. The CDR3 runs 13 residues. The germline V gene has CDR1 MRHNA and CDR2 SNTAGT. The V and J ends lost 10 bases and 2 bases respectively, with 15 bases between them. CDR3 sequence reads: CATAVCPPYEQYF. In DNA, the CDR3 is TGTGCCACCGCGGTATGTCCCCCCTACGAGCAGTACTTC.

The chain joins TRBV6-6 to TRBJ2-7, with D maybe TRBD2 (6 bases). In germline, CDR1 is MNHNY, CDR2 SVGAGI (reference sequence). CDR3 size: 12 residues. Trimming pared 5 bases from V and 2 bases from J, leaving 7 bases between. The CDR3 DNA is TGTGCCAGCAGTCGGGGGACCTACGAGCAGTACTTC. Protein product: CASSRGTYEQYF.

V gene TRBV7-9 combines with J gene TRBJ1-2; the D is unclear. Germline CDR1 is SEHNR and CDR2 is FQNEAQ (reference sequence). The CDR3 consists of 12 residues. Trimming removed 0 bases at V and 8 bases at J, with 7 bases between. This chain's CDR3 is CASSLAEMGYTF. DNA for the CDR3: TGTGCCAGCAGCTTAGCGGAGATGGGCTACACCTTC.

This chain joins TRBV2 and TRBJ1-2; D not certain. The V end was cut by 6 bases, the J end by 4 bases, with 12 bases between. This CDR3 is 13 amino acids long. From germline, CDR1 is SNHLY and CDR2 FYNNEI. In nucleotides, the CDR3 is TGTGCCAGCAGGAGGGTCCCTCTCTATGGCTACACCTTC. Translated, it gives CASRRVPLYGYTF.

V gene TRBV5-1 combines with J gene TRBJ2-3; 13 bases match TRBD2. V was pared by 4 bases and J by 4 bases, with 6 bases of the junction left unmatched. CDR1 and CDR2 from the germline V gene are SGHRS and YFSETQ. This CDR3 has 16 residues. Written as DNA, the CDR3 is TGCGCCAGCAGCCCCGGACTAGCGGGAGTCCCAGATACGCAGTATTTT. Translated: CASSPGLAGVPDTQYF.

This chain links TRBV15 with TRBJ1-4; 7 bases line up with TRBD1. The CDR3 runs 12 residues. In germline, CDR1 is LNHNV, CDR2 YYDKDF (reference sequence). V shed 6 bases, J shed 6 bases, and the junction held 1 base outside the gene matches. The CDR3 DNA sequence: TGTGCCACCAGAGGGACAGATGAAAAACTGTTTTTT. It specifies CATRGTDEKLFF.

V and J are TRBV28 and TRBJ2-7; 9 positions agree with TRBD1. CDR1 MDHEN and CDR2 SYDVKM come from the germline V gene. The V and J ends lost 7 bases and 5 bases, in that order; junction bases with no gene match: 6. The CDR3 runs 13 residues. For the CDR3, the DNA is TGTGCCAGCAAGGGGGACAGGGTGGACGAGCAGTACTTC. Translation: CASKGDRVDEQYF.

The chain combines TRBV5-4 with TRBJ1-1, with D tentatively TRBD1 (5 bases). Trimming cost V 0 bases and J 1 base, with 13 bases left between them. This CDR3 has 16 residues. Germline V gene sequence: CDR1 SGHNT, CDR2 YYREEE (reference sequence). The CDR3 sequence: CASSLVQGITNTEAFF. The DNA for the CDR3 is TGTGCCAGCAGCTTGGTCCAGGGTATAACGAACACTGAAGCTTTCTTT.

The chain employs TRBV5-8 and TRBJ1-1; D is uncertain. This CDR3 contains 12 residues. The germline gives CDR1 SGHTS, CDR2 YDEGEE. V lost 0 bases and J 8 bases, leaving 8 bases between the germline ends. The CDR3 reads CASSLGAIEAFF. The CDR3 DNA reads as TGTGCCAGCAGCTTGGGGGCGATAGAAGCTTTCTTT.

The DNA for the CDR3 is TGTGCCAGCAGAGATGTCGCCGGGGCTTTCTTT. The encoded protein is CASRDVAGAFF. V and J are TRBV6-1 and TRBJ1-1; the D is unclear. Trimming stripped 6 bases from V and 11 bases from J, with 13 bases between. The V gene's germline CDR1 is MNHNS and CDR2 SASEGT. This CDR3 has 11 residues.

V gene TRBV14 combines with J gene TRBJ1-2; D perhaps matches TRBD1 (5 bases). The V end was cut by 3 bases, the J end by 8 bases, with 13 bases between. The germline CDR1 and CDR2 sequences are SGHDN and FVKESK. CDR3 size: 13 residues. Here the CDR3 reads CASSQDQRGGYTF. The DNA of the CDR3 is TGTGCCAGCAGCCAGGATCAAAGGGGCGGCTACACCTTC.

This chain uses TRBV29-1 with TRBJ1-1; the D is unclear. The CDR3 contains 11 residues. Trimming pared 7 bases from V and 4 bases from J, leaving 10 bases between. Germline lookup yields CDR1 SQVTM and CDR2 ANQGSEA. The CDR3 DNA sequence: TGCAGCGCGAGGTTGGGCACTGAAGCTTTCTTT. Its protein product is CSARLGTEAFF.

The chain uses TRBV4-1 and TRBJ2-2; TRBD1 aligns across 7 bases. V lost 3 bases, J lost 5 bases, and 9 bases stayed unmatched. The germline V gene has CDR1 MGHRA and CDR2 YSYEKL. This CDR3 has 16 residues. The CDR3 reads CASSHPGQAPTGELFF. CDR3 coding DNA: TGCGCCAGCAGCCATCCCGGACAGGCTCCGACCGGGGAGCTGTTTTTT.

V usage is TRBV7-9 and J usage is TRBJ1-1; perhaps TRBD1 as D (5 bases). The CDR3 spans 14 residues. Trimming pared 3 bases from V and 6 bases from J, leaving 14 bases between. Germline CDR1 is SEHNR and CDR2 is FQNEAQ (reference sequence). As DNA, the CDR3 is TGTGCCAGCAGCTTCCAAATCGACAGCGCTGAAGCTTTCTTT. Its translation is CASSFQIDSAEAFF. Supplemented by reference TRBV7-9 and TRBJ1-1, the full variable domain reads DTGVSQNPRHKITKRGQNVTFRCDPISEHNRLYWYRQTLGQGPEFLTYFQNEAQLEKSRLLSDRFSAERPKGSFSTLEIQRTEQGDSAMYLCASSFQIDSAEAFFGQGTRLTVV.

The chain couples TRBV4-2 to TRBJ1-1; 7 bases map to TRBD1. V shed 2 bases, J shed 3 bases, and the junction held 12 bases outside the gene matches. Germline lookup yields CDR1 LGHNA and CDR2 YNFKEQ. CDR3 length: 17 residues. CDR3 coding DNA: TGTGCCAGCAGCCAACAAAGGGGCGGGCAGGGGGACACTGAAGCTTTCTTT. This sequence encodes CASSQQRGGQGDTEAFF.

The J gene is TRBJ1-2, the V gene TRBV5-1; D remains unclear. The V and J ends lost 5 bases and 2 bases respectively, with 10 bases between them. Germline values: CDR1 SGHRS, CDR2 YFSETQ. The CDR3 sequence is 13 residues long. DNA of the CDR3: TGCGCCAGCAGTAGTGAGGGAAACTATGGCTACACCTTC. Its translation: CASSSEGNYGYTF.